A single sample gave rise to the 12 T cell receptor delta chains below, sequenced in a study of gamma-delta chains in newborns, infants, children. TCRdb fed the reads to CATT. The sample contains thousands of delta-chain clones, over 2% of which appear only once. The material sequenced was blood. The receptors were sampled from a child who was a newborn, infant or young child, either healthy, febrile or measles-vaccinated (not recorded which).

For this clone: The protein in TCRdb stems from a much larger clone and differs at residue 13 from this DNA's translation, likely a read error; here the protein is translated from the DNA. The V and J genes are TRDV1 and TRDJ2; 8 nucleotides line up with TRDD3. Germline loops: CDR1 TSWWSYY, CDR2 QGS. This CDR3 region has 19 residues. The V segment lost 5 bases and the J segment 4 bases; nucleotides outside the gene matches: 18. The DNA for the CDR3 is TGTGCTCTTGGGACGCTACGGGGGATAGGACCTCCTTCGACAGCACAACTCTTCTTT. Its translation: CALGTLRGIGPPSTAQLFF.

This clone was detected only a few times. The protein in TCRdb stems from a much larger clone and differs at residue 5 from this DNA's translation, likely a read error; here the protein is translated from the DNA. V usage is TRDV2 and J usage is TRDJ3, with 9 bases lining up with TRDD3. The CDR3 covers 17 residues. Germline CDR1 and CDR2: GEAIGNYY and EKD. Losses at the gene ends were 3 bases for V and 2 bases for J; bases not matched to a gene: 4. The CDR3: CACDAVGDTWDTRQMFF. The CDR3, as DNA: TGTGCCTGTGACGCCGTGGGGGATACCTGGGACACCCGACAGATGTTTTTC.

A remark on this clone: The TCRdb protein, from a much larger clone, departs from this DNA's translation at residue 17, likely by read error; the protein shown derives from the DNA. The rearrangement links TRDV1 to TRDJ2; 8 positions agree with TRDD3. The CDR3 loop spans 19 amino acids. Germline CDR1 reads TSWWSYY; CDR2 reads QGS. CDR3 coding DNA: TGTGCTCTTGGGACGCTACGGGGGATAGGACCTCCTTTGACAGCACAACCCTTCTTT. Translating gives CALGTLRGIGPPLTAQPFF.

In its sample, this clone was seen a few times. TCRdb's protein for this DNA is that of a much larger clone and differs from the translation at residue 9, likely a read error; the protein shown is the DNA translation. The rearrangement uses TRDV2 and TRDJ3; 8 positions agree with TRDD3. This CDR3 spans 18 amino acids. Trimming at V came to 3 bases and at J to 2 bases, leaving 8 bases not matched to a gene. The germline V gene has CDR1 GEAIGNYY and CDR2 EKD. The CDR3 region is CACDLLGAIAWDTRQMFF. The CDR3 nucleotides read TGTGCCTGTGACTTACTGGGGGCTATCGCCTGGGACACCCGACAGATGTTTTTC.

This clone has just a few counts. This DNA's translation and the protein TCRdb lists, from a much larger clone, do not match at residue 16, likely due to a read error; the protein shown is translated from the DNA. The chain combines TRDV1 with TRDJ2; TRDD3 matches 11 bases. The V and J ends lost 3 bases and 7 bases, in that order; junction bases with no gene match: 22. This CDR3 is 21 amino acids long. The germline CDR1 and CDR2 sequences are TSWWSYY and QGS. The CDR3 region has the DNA TGTGCTCTTGGGGATCACTGGCCTGGGGGATACTCGGTGGTGGTGGTAGCACAACTCTTCTTT. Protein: CALGDHWPGGYSVVVVAQLFF.

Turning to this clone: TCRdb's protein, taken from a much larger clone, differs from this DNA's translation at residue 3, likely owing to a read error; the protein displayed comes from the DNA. CDR3 sequence reads: CAPSVPGDSSSWDTRQMFF. The DNA for the CDR3 is TGTGCACCAAGCGTGCCTGGGGACTCGAGCTCCTGGGACACCCGACAGATGTTTTTC. The rearrangement links TRAV29/DV5 to TRDJ3, with D tentatively TRDD3 (6 bases). Germline loops: CDR1 NSMFDY, CDR2 ISSIKDK. This CDR3 comprises 19 residues.

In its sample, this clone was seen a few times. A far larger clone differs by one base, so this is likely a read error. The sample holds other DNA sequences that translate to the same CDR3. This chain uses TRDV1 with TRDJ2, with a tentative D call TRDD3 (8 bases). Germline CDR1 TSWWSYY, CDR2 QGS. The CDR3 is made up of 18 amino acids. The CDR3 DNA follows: TGTGCTCTTGGGGATTTCCTACTTCACTGGGGGCTGACCGCACAACTCTTCTTT. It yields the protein CALGDFLLHWGLTAQLFF.

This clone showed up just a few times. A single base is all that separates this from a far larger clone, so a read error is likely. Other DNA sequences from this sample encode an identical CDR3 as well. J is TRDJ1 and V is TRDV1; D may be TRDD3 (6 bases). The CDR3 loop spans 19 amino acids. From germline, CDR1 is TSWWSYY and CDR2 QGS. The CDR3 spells CALGELEVLGSPNTDKLIF. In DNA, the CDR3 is TGTGCCCTTGGGGAACTCGAGGTGCTGGGGAGCCCTAACACCGATAAACTCATCTTT.

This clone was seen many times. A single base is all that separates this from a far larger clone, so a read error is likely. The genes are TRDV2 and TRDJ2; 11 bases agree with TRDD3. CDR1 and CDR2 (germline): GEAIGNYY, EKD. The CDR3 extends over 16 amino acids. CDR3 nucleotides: TGTGCCTGTGACATCCTGGGGGATACTTTGATAGCACAACTCTTCTTT. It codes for CACDILGDTLIAQLFF.

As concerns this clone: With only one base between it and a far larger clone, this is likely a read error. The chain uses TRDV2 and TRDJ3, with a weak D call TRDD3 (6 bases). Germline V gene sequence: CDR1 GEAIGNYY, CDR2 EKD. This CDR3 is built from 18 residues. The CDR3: CARDTGDFYSWDTRQMFF. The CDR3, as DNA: TGTGCCCGTGACACCGGGGATTTCTACTCCTGGGACACCCGACAGATGTTTTTC.

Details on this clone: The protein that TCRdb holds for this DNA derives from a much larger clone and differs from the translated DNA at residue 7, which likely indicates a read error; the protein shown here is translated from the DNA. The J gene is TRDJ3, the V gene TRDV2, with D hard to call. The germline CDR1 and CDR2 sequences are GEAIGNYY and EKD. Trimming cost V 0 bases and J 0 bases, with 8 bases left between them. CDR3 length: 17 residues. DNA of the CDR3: TGTGCCTGTGACACCGTAATGGGCTCCTGGGACACCCGACAGATGTTTTTC. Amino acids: CACDTVMGSWDTRQMFF.

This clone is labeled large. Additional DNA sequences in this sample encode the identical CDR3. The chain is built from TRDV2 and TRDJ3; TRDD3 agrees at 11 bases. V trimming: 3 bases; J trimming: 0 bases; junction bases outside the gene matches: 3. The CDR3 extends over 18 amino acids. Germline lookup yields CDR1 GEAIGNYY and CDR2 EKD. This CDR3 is CACDFTGGYSWDTRQMFF. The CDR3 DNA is TGTGCCTGTGACTTTACTGGGGGATACTCCTGGGACACCCGACAGATGTTTTTC.